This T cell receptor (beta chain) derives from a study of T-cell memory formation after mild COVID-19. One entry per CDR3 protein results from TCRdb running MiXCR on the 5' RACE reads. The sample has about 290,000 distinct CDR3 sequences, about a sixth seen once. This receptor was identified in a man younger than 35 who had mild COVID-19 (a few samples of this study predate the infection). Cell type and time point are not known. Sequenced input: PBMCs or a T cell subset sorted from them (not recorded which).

The CDR3: CASETGETQYF. The CDR3 DNA reads as TGTGCCAGCGAGACAGGGGAGACCCAGTACTTC. The V and J genes are TRBV25-1 and TRBJ2-5, with 7 bases identical to TRBD1. Losses at the gene ends were 8 bases for V and 5 bases for J; bases not matched to a gene: 2. CDR1 MGHDK and CDR2 SYGVNS come from the germline V gene. The CDR3 length is 11 residues.